The rows below give T cell receptor beta chains drawn from one sample of a study of blood T cell repertoires in COVID-19. Only in-frame clones appear in the TCRdb table, and some are missing; sequencing was by immunoSEQ multiplex PCR. The sample includes about 100,000 clones, roughly 80% of them seen just once. Sample: peripheral blood. The receptors originated from a man aged 55 to 70 with acute or convalescent COVID-19. CDR3s include the opening cysteine and the closing phenylalanine or tryptophan. Each record gives: J gene, V gene, clone size, D gene, CDR3 DNA, CDR3 protein. D genes are given only for firm matches. Clone size is stated in some rows and not others, as once, few, many or a class when expanded.

>TRBJ1-5|TRBV20-1|once|TRBD1
TGCAGTGCTAGTACCGGGACAGGAAACAATCAGCCCCAGCATTTT
CSASTGTGNNQPQHF
>TRBJ2-2|TRBV19|.|.
TGTGCCAGTAAGACTCGACAGAGGTACACCGGGGAGCTGTTTTTT
CASKTRQRYTGELFF
>TRBJ2-7|TRBV7-2|.|TRBD2
TGTGCCAGCAGCTTAGAGCCTAGCGGGGGGTCCTACGAGCAGTACTTC
CASSLEPSGGSYEQYF
>TRBJ1-5|TRBV7-2|.|.
TGTGCCAGCAGCCTAACCACCTCTAGCAATCAGCCCCAGCATTTT
CASSLTTSSNQPQHF
>TRBJ1-3|TRBV5-6|.|TRBD1
TGTGCCAGCAGCACCGGGACAGGCTCTGGAAACACCATATATTTT
CASSTGTGSGNTIYF
>TRBJ1-2|TRBV3-1/TRBV3-2|.|.
TGTGCCAGCAGCCAAGGGACAGTAAGTTATGGCTACACCTTC
CASSQGTVSYGYTF
>TRBJ1-1|TRBV7-6|.|.
TGTGCCAGCAGCTTATATCGGTCCCCGGGGACTGAAGCTTTCTTT
CASSLYRSPGTEAFF
>TRBJ1-1|TRBV5-1|.|.
TGCGCCAGCAGCTTTAACGGGGACTTGAGGAACACTGAAGCTTTCTTT
CASSFNGDLRNTEAFF
>TRBJ1-1|TRBV5-4|.|TRBD1
TGTGCCAGCAGCCTGGACAGGGGGCTCGCTGAAGCTTTCTTT
CASSLDRGLAEAFF
>TRBJ1-3|TRBV18|.|.
TGTGCCAGCTCACCGCAGGCCCAGATCTCTGGAAACACCATATATTTT
CASSPQAQISGNTIYF
>TRBJ2-1|TRBV18|once|TRBD2
TGTGCCAGCTCACTTGGACTAGCGGGAGTAGGCGGTGAGCAGTTCTTC
CASSLGLAGVGGEQFF
>TRBJ1-1|TRBV18|.|.
TGTGCCAGCTCACCATTGGCCTCGAACACTGAAGCTTTCTTT
CASSPLASNTEAFF
>TRBJ2-5|TRBV27|.|TRBD1
TGTGCCAGCAGTTTGACAGGGGTGGGTTGGCAAGAGACCCAGTACTTC
CASSLTGVGWQETQYF
>TRBJ2-1|TRBV6-5|.|.
TGTGCCAGCAGCGCCGGGGATACCAACAATGAGCAGTTCTTC
CASSAGDTNNEQFF
>TRBJ2-7|TRBV7-9|.|TRBD1
TGTGCCAGCAGCTTCAGGGGGAACTACGAGCAGTACTTC
CASSFRGNYEQYF
>TRBJ2-7|TRBV5-4|.|.
TGTGCCAGCAGCTTGACAGGGTTCGGGTCCGAGCAGTACTTC
CASSLTGFGSEQYF
>TRBJ2-3|TRBV6-5|.|TRBD2
TGTGCCAGCAGTTACCGGCGGACTAGCGGGACAGATACGCAGTATTTT
CASSYRRTSGTDTQYF
>TRBJ2-2|TRBV27|.|.
TGTGCCAGCAGTTTATACAGGGTCACCGGGGAGCTGTTTTTT
CASSLYRVTGELFF
>TRBJ1-4|TRBV6-1|.|.
TGTGCCAGCAGAGAAAAGACGGGACACCGTGCAACTAATGAAAAACTGTTTTTT
CASREKTGHRATNEKLFF
>TRBJ2-7|TRBV6-5|.|TRBD1
TGTGCCAGCAGGGGACAGGGTGGAGTATACGAGCAGTACTTC
CASRGQGGVYEQYF
>TRBJ1-2|TRBV6-5|once|.
TGTGCCAGCAGTTACTCGAGAGCCAACTATGGCTACACCTTC
CASSYSRANYGYTF
>TRBJ2-3|TRBV6-1|.|TRBD2
TGTGCCAGCAGTGAAAATCCTGCGGGAGGAGGTACAGATACGCAGTATTTT
CASSENPAGGGTDTQYF
>TRBJ1-5|TRBV10-3|.|.
TGTGCCATCAGTGGCTCGGACACCGCAAATCAGCCCCAGCATTTT
CAISGSDTANQPQHF
>TRBJ1-3|TRBV5-6|.|.
TGTGCCAGCAACCCCGGGACATGGGTCTCTGGAAACACCATATATTTT
CASNPGTWVSGNTIYF
>TRBJ2-2|TRBV5-1|few|.
TGCGCCAGCAACTTAGCGGACCAGGAGCTGTTTTTT
CASNLADQELFF
>TRBJ2-1|TRBV7-9|once|TRBD1
TGTGCCAGCAGCCCGGGACAGGGTAATTACAATGAGCAGTTCTTC
CASSPGQGNYNEQFF
>TRBJ2-5|TRBV18|.|.
TGTGCCAGCTCACCTACTCTGGAGACCCAGTACTTC
CASSPTLETQYF
>TRBJ1-2|TRBV9|.|TRBD1
TGTGCCAGCAGCACCCGGACAGGGGTTTTATTAGGCTACACCTTC
CASSTRTGVLLGYTF
>TRBJ2-3|TRBV6-1|.|.
TGTGCCAGCAGTGAAAGGGGCAGCGTCACAGATACGCAGTATTTT
CASSERGSVTDTQYF
>TRBJ2-3|TRBV7-2|.|.
TGTGCCAGCAGCTTAGACGTTCGGAGCACAGATACGCAGTATTTT
CASSLDVRSTDTQYF
>TRBJ2-3|TRBV5-1|.|TRBD1
TGCGCCAGCAGCTACGCAACAGGGGGCGGCACAGATACGCAGTATTTT
CASSYATGGGTDTQYF
>TRBJ1-1|TRBV6-5|.|.
TGTGCCAGCAGTTACTCCAACAGCTTCATGAACACTGAAGCTTTCTTT
CASSYSNSFMNTEAFF
>TRBJ2-7|TRBV10-1|.|.
TGCGCCAGCAGTGTTGATCGCGGGGCGTACGAGCAGTACTTC
CASSVDRGAYEQYF
>TRBJ1-2|TRBV5-6|.|TRBD1
TGTGCCAGCAGCTTCGGACAGGGGCGCTATGGCTACACCTTC
CASSFGQGRYGYTF
>TRBJ2-2|TRBV7-3|.|TRBD2
TGTGCCAGCAGCTCCGGACTAGCGGGAGCCACCGGGGAGCTGTTTTTT
CASSSGLAGATGELFF
>TRBJ1-2|TRBV5-4|.|.
TGTGCCAGCACCCGGAGGGAGGGGGTGAGCTACACCTTC
CASTRREGVSYTF
>TRBJ2-1|TRBV19|.|TRBD2
TGTGCCAGTAGTATAGGGAGCGGGGGGCTTTTAATGAATGAGCAGTTCTTC
CASSIGSGGLLMNEQFF
>TRBJ1-6|TRBV5-6|few|TRBD1
TGTGCCAGCAGCTTACATGACAGGGGAGGAAATTCACCCCTCCACTTT
CASSLHDRGGNSPLHF
>TRBJ1-1|TRBV7-2|.|TRBD1
TGTGCCAGCAGCTTAGCCCCTACAGGGGGCGCGACTGAAGCTTTCTTT
CASSLAPTGGATEAFF
>TRBJ2-7|TRBV3-1/TRBV3-2|once|.
TGTGCCAGCAGCTCCCGGGTTGGCTACGAGCAGTACTTC
CASSSRVGYEQYF
>TRBJ1-2|TRBV6-1|once|.
TGTGCCAGCAGTGAAGCAATGGCCATCTATGGCTACACCTTC
CASSEAMAIYGYTF
>TRBJ1-1|TRBV5-5|few|.
TGTGCCAGCAGCTTGTACAGCATGAACACTGAAGCTTTCTTT
CASSLYSMNTEAFF
>TRBJ2-6|TRBV7-2|.|TRBD2
TGTGCCAGCAGCTTCCCTAGACTAGCGGGAGCCTCTGGGGCCAACGTCCTGACTTTC
CASSFPRLAGASGANVLTF
>TRBJ2-1|TRBV9|.|TRBD2
TGTGCCAGCAGCGTAGAACTAGCGGAATACAATGAGCAGTTCTTC
CASSVELAEYNEQFF
>TRBJ2-1|TRBV6-5|.|.
TGTGCCAGCAGGAGAGCGGATGAGCAGTTCTTC
CASRRADEQFF
>TRBJ2-1|TRBV27|once|TRBD1
TGTGCCAGCAGTTCCCGGACAGGGGGCTTCTACAATGAGCAGTTCTTC
CASSSRTGGFYNEQFF
>TRBJ2-7|TRBV6-5|few|TRBD1
TGTGCCAGCAGATTCGGACAGGGGCTAGGCGAGCAGTACTTC
CASRFGQGLGEQYF
>TRBJ2-2|TRBV18|few|.
TGTGCCAGCTCACGACAGCCGAACACCGGGGAGCTGTTTTTT
CASSRQPNTGELFF